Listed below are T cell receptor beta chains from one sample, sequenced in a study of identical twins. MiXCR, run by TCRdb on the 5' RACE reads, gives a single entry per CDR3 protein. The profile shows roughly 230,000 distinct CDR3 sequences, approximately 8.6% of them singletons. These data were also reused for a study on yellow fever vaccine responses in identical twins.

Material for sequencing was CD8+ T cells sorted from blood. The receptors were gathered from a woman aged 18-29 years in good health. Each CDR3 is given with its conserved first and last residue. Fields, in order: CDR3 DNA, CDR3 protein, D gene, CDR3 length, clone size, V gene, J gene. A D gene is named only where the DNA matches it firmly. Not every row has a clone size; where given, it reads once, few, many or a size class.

CDR3 DNA: TGTGCCAGCAGCTTAGGGGGCGGGAGGGCCCCCGGGGTGGAGCAGTTCTTC
CDR3 protein: CASSLGGGRAPGVEQFF
D gene: TRBD2
CDR3 length: 17
clone size: few
V gene: TRBV7-8
J gene: TRBJ2-1

CDR3 DNA: TGTGCCAGCAGCGCGGAGACTAGAAGCACAGATACGCAGTATTTT
CDR3 protein: CASSAETRSTDTQYF
D gene: NA
CDR3 length: 15
clone size: NA
V gene: TRBV11-2
J gene: TRBJ2-3

CDR3 DNA: TGTGCCAGCTCACCGGCCAGGAGGAAAACCGGGGAGCTGTTTTTT
CDR3 protein: CASSPARRKTGELFF
D gene: NA
CDR3 length: 15
clone size: NA
V gene: TRBV18
J gene: TRBJ2-2

CDR3 DNA: TGTGCCAGCAGCCTACTAGCGGGGGGGCCCAATGAGCAGTTCTTC
CDR3 protein: CASSLLAGGPNEQFF
D gene: TRBD2
CDR3 length: 15
clone size: many
V gene: TRBV4-2
J gene: TRBJ2-1

CDR3 DNA: TGTGCCCTGGCCAGCGGGATGTCCTACAATGAGCAGTTCTTC
CDR3 protein: CALASGMSYNEQFF
D gene: TRBD2
CDR3 length: 14
clone size: few
V gene: TRBV7-2
J gene: TRBJ2-1

CDR3 DNA: TGCGCCAGCAGCCAAGTTTCCGCCTACGAGCAGTACTTC
CDR3 protein: CASSQVSAYEQYF
D gene: NA
CDR3 length: 13
clone size: few
V gene: TRBV4-1
J gene: TRBJ2-7

CDR3 DNA: TGTGCCAGCAGTTACTCACGGTGGGCTCCGGACTACGAGCAGTACTTC
CDR3 protein: CASSYSRWAPDYEQYF
D gene: NA
CDR3 length: 16
clone size: NA
V gene: TRBV6-5
J gene: TRBJ2-7

CDR3 DNA: TGTGCCAGCACCTACGGGCAGGGCTATGAGCAGTTCTTC
CDR3 protein: CASTYGQGYEQFF
D gene: NA
CDR3 length: 13
clone size: few
V gene: TRBV6-1
J gene: TRBJ2-1

CDR3 DNA: TGTGCCAGCACTCAGGGGAGTTATGGCTACACCTTC
CDR3 protein: CASTQGSYGYTF
D gene: NA
CDR3 length: 12
clone size: many
V gene: TRBV9
J gene: TRBJ1-2

CDR3 DNA: TGTGCCAGCAGTTTGAGTGCCTCCTATAATTCACCCCTCCACTTT
CDR3 protein: CASSLSASYNSPLHF
D gene: NA
CDR3 length: 15
clone size: NA
V gene: TRBV12-3/TRBV12-4
J gene: TRBJ1-6

CDR3 DNA: TGTGCCAGCAGCTTAGGGACCCCCGGGGAGCTGTTTTTT
CDR3 protein: CASSLGTPGELFF
D gene: NA
CDR3 length: 13
clone size: few
V gene: TRBV7-2
J gene: TRBJ2-2